This T cell receptor beta chain was identified in a study of patients and donors after allogeneic stem cell transplantation. TCRdb ran MiXCR on the RT-PCR reads and lists one entry per CDR3 protein. The table lists fewer than 180,000 distinct CDR3 sequences, 30% to 45% of them singletons. This clonotype has just a few counts. This CDR3 comprises 13 residues. Germline V gives CDR1 SGHVS, CDR2 FQNEAQ. V gave up 3 bases and J gave up 10 bases; unmatched junction bases: 3. The gene calls are TRBV7-8 and TRBJ2-1, with 10 positions matching TRBD1. This sequence was found in a human donor who was either an allogeneic HSCT recipient or a stem cell or donor lymphocyte infusion donor (not recorded which). It is not recorded whose cells these are; they may come from a transplant donor. Sequencing was done on a sample of blood, either unsorted or a sorted T cell fraction (not recorded which). The CDR3 sequence: CASSFGQGDEQFF. CDR3 sequence (DNA): TGTGCCAGCAGCTTCGGACAGGGGGACGAGCAGTTCTTC.